These 2 T cell receptor beta chains were sequenced from one sample in a study of cytomegalovirus exposure and HLA in healthy donors. The PCR contained 60 Vbeta and 13 Jbeta primers. Clones were read by immunoSEQ multiplex PCR, and TCRdb kept only the in-frame ones, dropping some. Counted here are around 120,000 clones, 80% to 90% occurring once; the ten biggest clones make up roughly 2.7%. Sequencing was done on a sample of PBMCs. Receptor source: a man aged 50 to 59 in good health and CMV-seronegative.

The J gene is TRBJ1-2, the V gene TRBV30; no clear D gene. V shed 0 bases and J shed 6 bases, with 11 bases lying between them. CDR3 length: 13 amino acids. Germline V lookup: CDR1 GTSNPN, CDR2 SVGIG (reference sequence). CDR3 bases: TGTGCCTGGAGTGTGCTGGGCGGGGATGGCTACACCTTC. This encodes CAWSVLGGDGYTF.

This clone is a singleton in its sample. The J gene is TRBJ2-1, the V gene TRBV13; the match to TRBD2 covers 11 bases. V was clipped by 4 bases and J by 0 bases; unmatched bases: 8. The germline V gene encodes CDR1 PRHDT and CDR2 FYEKMQ (reference sequence). The CDR3 runs 18 residues. The DNA of the CDR3 is TGTGCCAGCAGCTCCGGGACTAGCGGTTTTAGCTCCTACAATGAGCAGTTCTTC. It codes for CASSSGTSGFSSYNEQFF.